This entry describes one TCR beta chain. The data were produced by immunoSEQ multiplex PCR, yet TCRdb's version contains in-frame clones alone and is incomplete. The profile shows under 250,000 clones, around 83% of them singletons. This entry is derived from a study of blood T cell repertoires in COVID-19. Study-wide background: Sources were T cells, B-cell-depleted T cells, or PBMCs; the material itself was cDNA or gDNA.

V was cut by 6 bases and J by 5 bases, with 8 bases left in between. The CDR3 is made up of 12 amino acids. Germline V CDR1 and CDR2: SNHLY, FYNNEI. The source is a man aged 45-65 years with active or convalescent COVID-19. J is TRBJ2-1 and V is TRBV2; D remains ambiguous. Sequenced input: peripheral blood. The CDR3 sequence: CASSYADNEQFF. CDR3 DNA sequence: TGTGCCAGCAGCTACGCGGACAATGAGCAGTTCTTC.